Following are 18 T cell receptor beta chains from one sample sequenced in a study of blood T cell repertoires in COVID-19. This table comes from immunoSEQ multiplex PCR, and its TCRdb copy is limited to in-frame clones, with some not included. The data contain about 240,000 clones, approximately 80% of them singletons. Sequenced: peripheral blood. The receptors derive from a woman aged 80 or older with COVID-19, enrolled during active disease.

J is TRBJ1-5 and V is TRBV7-8, with D possibly TRBD1 on 5 matching bases. This CDR3 contains 15 residues. Germline CDR1 is SGHVS and CDR2 is FQNEAQ. With 3 bases removed from V and 3 bases from J, the gap between germline ends came to 12 bases. The CDR3: CASSFGGENNQPQHF. CDR3 coding DNA: TGTGCCAGCAGCTTCGGGGGAGAAAACAATCAGCCCCAGCATTTT.

The rearrangement links TRBV11-2 to TRBJ2-1, with D hard to call. V gave up 7 bases and J gave up 6 bases, with 13 bases separating them. CDR1 and CDR2 from the germline V gene are SGHAT and FQNNGV. This CDR3 contains 13 residues. The CDR3: CASNPQLGNEQFF. The CDR3 DNA reads TGTGCCAGCAACCCACAGTTGGGCAATGAGCAGTTCTTC.

As regards this clone: This sample includes further DNA sequences coding for the same CDR3. The chain uses TRBV18 and TRBJ2-7; weak D call: TRBD1 (5 bases). Germline V gene lookup returns CDR1 KGHSH and CDR2 LQKENI. With 3 bases removed from V and 6 bases from J, the gap between germline ends came to 9 bases. The CDR3 is 12 residues long. CDR3 sequence reads: CASSPRGGEQYF. The DNA for the CDR3 is TGTGCCAGCTCACCTAGGGGTGGCGAGCAGTACTTC.

The genes are TRBV2 and TRBJ1-1; TRBD1 matches at 8 bases. The V gene end was trimmed by 5 bases and the J gene end by 6 bases; junction bases not matched to a gene: 8. CDR3 size: 14 residues. CDR1 and CDR2 from the germline V gene are SNHLY and FYNNEI. The CDR3 nucleotides read TGTGCCAGCAGTACCTCGGACAGGGAGGCTGAAGCTTTCTTT. Its translation: CASSTSDREAEAFF.

The chain joins TRBV19 to TRBJ2-4, with D possibly being TRBD2 (6 bases). Germline V gene sequence: CDR1 LNHDA, CDR2 SQIVND (reference sequence). Trimming cost V 6 bases and J 0 bases, with 18 bases left between them. The CDR3 spans 17 residues. This chain's CDR3 is CASRGLPSRLAKNIQYF. For the CDR3, the DNA is TGTGCCAGTAGGGGACTCCCGAGTAGGCTAGCCAAAAACATTCAGTACTTC.

As regards this clone: The junction does not match germline at one end; this may be a read error. Different DNA sequences within this sample yield the same CDR3. The genes are TRBV7-7 and TRBJ2-5; TRBD1 agrees at 9 bases. This CDR3 is built from 15 residues. The germline gives CDR1 SSHAT, CDR2 FNYEAQ (reference sequence). The CDR3 DNA is TGTGCTAGCAGCTTAGGCGGGACAGGGCAAGAGACCCAGTACTTC. It yields the protein CASSLGGTGQETQYF. Combining the CDR3 with reference TRBV7-7 and TRBJ2-5 gives the whole variable domain GAGVSQSPRYKVTKRGQDVTLRCDPISSHATLYWYQQALGQGPEFLTYFNYEAQPDKSGLPSDRFSAERPEGSISTLTIQRTEQRDSAMYRCASSLGGTGQETQYFGPGTRLLVL.

The V gene is TRBV3-1 (or the pseudogene TRBV3-2), the J gene TRBJ1-2, with 8 bases identical to TRBD1. The V gene's germline CDR1 is LGHDT and CDR2 YNNKEL (reference sequence). After removal of 1 base from V and 6 bases from J, the junction contained 7 bases not matched to a gene. This CDR3 has 15 residues. The CDR3 nucleotides are TGTGCCAGCAGCCAAGTTGGACAGGGCGGGGATGGCTACACCTTC. Its translation: CASSQVGQGGDGYTF.

The CDR3 sequence: CASSIGELGQIAGYTF. CDR3 nucleotide sequence: TGTGCCAGTAGTATAGGCGAACTCGGACAGATTGCTGGCTACACCTTC. The V gene is TRBV19, the J gene TRBJ1-2; D may be TRBD1 (6 bases). The CDR3 totals 16 residues. Germline loops: CDR1 LNHDA, CDR2 SQIVND (reference sequence). Trimming cost V 1 base and J 7 bases, with 19 bases left between them.

The chain links TRBV21-1 to TRBJ2-7; no DNA check was done on the table's D call, TRBD2. TRBV21-1 is a pseudogene. The CDR3 contains 16 residues. The CDR3 region has the DNA TGTGCCAGCAGCAAATTCAGGGACTCCCCCTCCTACGAGCAGTACTTC. Translation: CASSKFRDSPSYEQYF.

This clone was counted a single time. This chain connects TRBV19 to TRBJ2-1; D gene ambiguous. The germline V gene encodes CDR1 LNHDA and CDR2 SQIVND (reference sequence). The CDR3 is 12 residues long. V lost 4 bases and J lost 4, with 5 bases in between. The CDR3 here is CASSTSYNEQFF. The CDR3 DNA reads as TGTGCCAGTAGTACTTCGTACAATGAGCAGTTCTTC. The full variable domain, rest sourced from reference TRBV19 and TRBJ2-1, is DGGITQSPKYLFRKEGQNVTLSCEQNLNHDAMYWYRQDPGQGLRLIYYSQIVNDFQKGDIAEGYSVSREKKESFPLTVTSAQKNPTAFYLCASSTSYNEQFFGPGTRLTVL.

The CDR3 here is CASSKIEVAYGYTF. Here the CDR3 DNA reads TGTGCCAGCAGCAAAATCGAGGTTGCCTATGGCTACACCTTC. J is TRBJ1-2 and V is TRBV21-1. TRBV21-1 is described as a pseudogene. The CDR3 totals 14 residues.

This chain uses TRBV5-1 with TRBJ2-3, with TRBD1 identical over 7 bases. This CDR3 is 14 amino acids long. Germline loops: CDR1 SGHRS, CDR2 YFSETQ. Trimming cost V 3 bases and J 1 base; bases outside gene matches: 2. As DNA, the CDR3 is TGCGCCAGCAGCTATACAGGGGGCACAGATACGCAGTATTTT. Its translation is CASSYTGGTDTQYF.

The chain employs TRBV3-1 (or the pseudogene TRBV3-2) and TRBJ2-1; TRBD1 is a possible D gene (6 bases). This CDR3 is built from 14 residues. V was trimmed by 4 bases and J by 9 bases, leaving 16 bases between them. Germline loops: CDR1 LGHDT, CDR2 YNNKEL (reference sequence). The CDR3 nucleotides are TGTGCCAGCAGCCTTCGGGTCACAGGGAGTGAGCAGTTCTTC. It is translated as CASSLRVTGSEQFF.

Only one count was recorded for this clone. The chain joins TRBV5-1 to TRBJ1-1; D is perhaps TRBD1 (5 bases). From germline, CDR1 is SGHRS and CDR2 YFSETQ. The V end lost 1 base, the J end lost 6 bases, and 13 bases lay between the germline ends. The length of the CDR3 is 14 residues. CDR3 nucleotide sequence: TGCGCCAGCAGCTTGTATGGCGACAGTTCTGAAGCTTTCTTT. Its translation is CASSLYGDSSEAFF.

CDR3 DNA: TGTGCCAGCAGAGCAAACAGGGGAAGCTCCTACGAGCAGTACTTC. Its translation is CASRANRGSSYEQYF. The gene calls are TRBV7-2 and TRBJ2-7; 7 bases agree with TRBD1. V lost 6 bases to trimming and J lost 0 bases; unmatched junction nucleotides: 8. CDR3 length equals 15 residues. The germline V gene encodes CDR1 SGHTA and CDR2 FQGNSA.

This clone came up once. The chain combines TRBV28 with TRBJ1-2, with TRBD1 matching 10 bases. This CDR3 is built from 14 residues. J gave up 2 bases and V 6 bases, and 3 bases lay outside the gene matches. CDR1 is MDHEN, CDR2 SYDVKM, per germline. The CDR3 spells CASRGQGRNYGYTF. CDR3 coding DNA: TGTGCCAGCAGGGGACAGGGGAGGAACTATGGCTACACCTTC.

This clone was counted a single time. The J gene is TRBJ1-6, the V gene TRBV30, with D perhaps matching TRBD1 (6 bases). V was cut by 2 bases and J by 4 bases, with 21 bases left in between. Germline values: CDR1 GTSNPN, CDR2 SVGIG (reference sequence). This CDR3 comprises 18 residues. The CDR3 reads CAWSPPAGAMGYNSPLHF. CDR3 sequence (DNA): TGTGCCTGGAGTCCCCCAGCAGGGGCGATGGGATATAATTCACCCCTCCACTTT.

This chain connects TRBV28 to TRBJ2-7; 8 bases line up with TRBD2. V gave up 5 bases and J gave up 2 bases; unmatched junction bases: 11. This CDR3 is built from 16 residues. In germline, CDR1 is MDHEN, CDR2 SYDVKM. The CDR3 protein is CASSHREGGSPYEQYF. Here the CDR3 DNA reads TGTGCCAGCAGTCACCGGGAGGGGGGAAGCCCCTACGAGCAGTACTTC.